These T cell receptor beta chains were read from a single sample in a study of identical twins. MiXCR was run by TCRdb on the 5' RACE reads, yielding one entry per CDR3 protein. The repertoire holds some 710,000 distinct CDR3 sequences, with around 6.1% as singletons. The specimen sequenced was naive T cells sorted from blood. The source is a man aged 18 to 29 in good health. CDR3s include the opening cysteine and the closing phenylalanine or tryptophan. The D gene is left open where the match is weak. The size field is filled for only some rows; it gives once, few, many or a size class.

V gene,D gene,J gene,clone size,CDR3 protein,CDR3 DNA
TRBV5-1,.,TRBJ2-5,many,CASSFVSLSVQETQYF,TGCGCCAGCAGCTTCGTCAGTTTGTCAGTACAAGAGACCCAGTACTTC
TRBV7-7,.,TRBJ2-2,many,CASSPESNTGELFF,TGTGCCAGCAGCCCGGAATCGAACACCGGGGAGCTGTTTTTT
TRBV18,.,TRBJ1-1,few,CASSPAPVDTEAFF,TGTGCCAGCTCCCCGGCCCCCGTGGACACTGAAGCTTTCTTT
TRBV12-3/TRBV12-4,.,TRBJ2-2,many,CASSLDTLGELFF,TGTGCCAGCAGTTTAGACACCCTGGGGGAGCTGTTTTTT
TRBV20-1,.,TRBJ2-6,.,CSGQPGPTSGANVLTF,TGCAGTGGTCAACCGGGACCTACCTCTGGGGCCAACGTCCTGACTTTC
TRBV29-1,TRBD2,TRBJ2-4,few,CSVAFLAGDQSKNIQYF,TGCAGCGTTGCATTCCTAGCGGGAGATCAGTCCAAAAACATTCAGTACTTC
TRBV25-1,TRBD1,TRBJ2-1,many,CASSEFGTGGNEQFF,TGTGCCAGCAGTGAATTCGGGACAGGGGGAAATGAGCAGTTCTTC
TRBV9,.,TRBJ2-3,many,CASSVVGSPSTDTQYF,TGTGCCAGCAGCGTAGTCGGCAGCCCTAGCACAGATACGCAGTATTTT
TRBV4-3,.,TRBJ2-3,many,CASSTLAPQVTQYF,TGCGCCAGCAGTACCTTAGCTCCCCAAGTTACGCAGTATTTT
TRBV25-1,.,TRBJ2-5,many,CASSEYVETQYF,TGTGCCAGCAGTGAATATGTGGAGACCCAGTACTTC
TRBV30,.,TRBJ1-2,.,CASRFGGYTF,TGTGCCAGCAGATTCGGGGGCTACACCTTC
TRBV20-1,TRBD2,TRBJ2-3,many,CSASPLPTSGSSDTQYF,TGCAGTGCTAGCCCCCTACCGACTAGCGGGAGTTCAGATACGCAGTATTTT
TRBV5-1,.,TRBJ2-1,few,CASSSGAGGYEQFF,TGCGCCAGCAGCTCGGGGGCAGGGGGGTACGAGCAGTTCTTC
TRBV11-2,.,TRBJ2-2,.,CASSLGSGTANTGELFF,TGTGCCAGCAGCTTAGGGTCCGGGACGGCGAACACCGGGGAGCTGTTTTTT
TRBV7-9,.,TRBJ1-1,many,CASTPTLNTEAFF,TGTGCCAGCACCCCGACTCTGAACACTGAAGCTTTCTTT
TRBV20-1,.,TRBJ2-3,few,CSASVLSRGADTQYF,TGCAGTGCTAGCGTACTGTCCAGGGGGGCAGATACGCAGTATTTT
TRBV6-1,TRBD1,TRBJ2-7,.,CASSEWGTGNYEQYF,TGTGCCAGCAGTGAATGGGGGACAGGGAACTACGAGCAGTACTTC
TRBV30,.,TRBJ2-1,.,CAWTFDKGQFF,TGTGCCTGGACCTTCGACAAGGGGCAGTTCTTC
TRBV5-1,.,TRBJ2-5,many,CASSLLPQETQYF,TGCGCCAGCAGCTTGTTACCCCAAGAGACCCAGTACTTC
TRBV20-1,TRBD1,TRBJ2-1,many,CSARPDRGSSYNEQFF,TGCAGTGCTAGACCTGACAGGGGGAGCTCCTACAATGAGCAGTTCTTC
TRBV28,.,TRBJ2-1,few,CASKNQGSISYNEQFF,TGTGCCAGCAAAAACCAGGGGTCTATCTCCTACAATGAGCAGTTCTTC
TRBV20-1,TRBD1,TRBJ2-3,many,CSANQDRGQTDTQYF,TGCAGTGCTAATCAGGACAGGGGGCAGACAGATACGCAGTATTTT
TRBV20-1,.,TRBJ2-3,many,CSATSTDTQYF,TGCAGTGCTACATCCACAGATACGCAGTATTTT
TRBV20-1,.,TRBJ2-1,few,CSATRGGNNEQFF,TGCAGTGCTACAAGAGGGGGGAACAATGAGCAGTTCTTC
TRBV27,TRBD2,TRBJ2-1,many,CASSLEAGTSYNEQFF,TGTGCCAGCAGTTTAGAAGCGGGAACCTCCTACAATGAGCAGTTCTTC
TRBV4-1,.,TRBJ1-5,few,CASSHPGNQPQHF,TGCGCCAGCAGCCACCCCGGGAATCAGCCCCAGCATTTT
TRBV28,TRBD2,TRBJ2-2,.,CASSWGTSGSRGELFF,TGTGCCAGCAGTTGGGGGACTAGCGGGAGTAGAGGGGAGCTGTTTTTT
TRBV4-3,.,TRBJ2-7,.,CASSQDFGDEQYF,TGCGCCAGCAGCCAAGATTTCGGCGACGAGCAGTACTTC
TRBV20-1,TRBD2,TRBJ2-7,few,CSARDREGGSLQDEQYF,TGCAGTGCTAGAGATCGTGAGGGAGGGTCCCTTCAGGACGAGCAGTACTTC
TRBV7-9,.,TRBJ2-1,many,CASSSLSLGGNEQFF,TGTGCCAGCAGCTCCCTCTCCCTGGGGGGCAATGAGCAGTTCTTC
TRBV7-2,.,TRBJ2-1,few,CASSLVGATPRDEQFF,TGTGCCAGCAGCCTAGTTGGGGCTACACCTAGGGATGAGCAGTTCTTC
TRBV5-6,.,TRBJ1-4,few,CASSLGRGLDEKLFF,TGTGCCAGCAGCTTGGGTCGGGGGTTAGATGAAAAACTGTTTTTT
TRBV7-3,.,TRBJ1-1,few,CASSLITGLGNTEAFF,TGTGCCAGCAGCTTAATTACTGGACTAGGGAACACTGAAGCTTTCTTT
TRBV3-1,TRBD2,TRBJ2-1,few,CASSQELAARRGNEQFF,TGTGCCAGCAGCCAAGAGCTAGCGGCCAGAAGGGGCAATGAGCAGTTCTTC
TRBV3-1,.,TRBJ2-5,.,CASSPELVGQETQYF,TGTGCCAGCAGCCCGGAACTAGTCGGTCAAGAGACCCAGTACTTC
TRBV5-6,.,TRBJ2-2,many,CASSSQGAGELFF,TGTGCCAGCAGTTCCCAGGGCGCCGGGGAGCTGTTTTTT
TRBV5-1,TRBD2,TRBJ2-1,many,CASSLNGLAESYNEQFF,TGCGCCAGCAGCTTGAACGGACTAGCGGAATCCTACAATGAGCAGTTCTTC
TRBV14,.,TRBJ2-7,.,CASSPQTVSYEQYF,TGTGCCAGCAGCCCTCAGACAGTCTCCTACGAGCAGTACTTC
TRBV11-2,TRBD2,TRBJ2-1,.,CASSLGGALNEQFF,TGTGCCAGCAGCTTGGGAGGGGCGCTCAATGAGCAGTTCTTC
TRBV10-3,.,TRBJ2-1,many,CAISVFRDEQFF,TGTGCCATCAGTGTTTTTCGGGATGAGCAGTTCTTC
TRBV25-1,.,TRBJ2-1,many,CASSVQRSSYNEQFF,TGTGCCAGCAGTGTACAGCGGAGCTCCTACAATGAGCAGTTCTTC
TRBV6-2/TRBV6-3,TRBD2,TRBJ2-1,few,CASTSPGLAEGYNEQFF,TGTGCCAGCACCTCACCGGGACTAGCGGAGGGATACAATGAGCAGTTCTTC
TRBV5-1,TRBD2,TRBJ2-1,few,CASSASGGNNEQFF,TGCGCCAGCAGCGCAAGCGGGGGAAACAATGAGCAGTTCTTC
TRBV9,.,TRBJ2-1,few,CASRGRPPVNEQFF,TGTGCCAGCAGGGGCCGACCACCGGTCAATGAGCAGTTCTTC